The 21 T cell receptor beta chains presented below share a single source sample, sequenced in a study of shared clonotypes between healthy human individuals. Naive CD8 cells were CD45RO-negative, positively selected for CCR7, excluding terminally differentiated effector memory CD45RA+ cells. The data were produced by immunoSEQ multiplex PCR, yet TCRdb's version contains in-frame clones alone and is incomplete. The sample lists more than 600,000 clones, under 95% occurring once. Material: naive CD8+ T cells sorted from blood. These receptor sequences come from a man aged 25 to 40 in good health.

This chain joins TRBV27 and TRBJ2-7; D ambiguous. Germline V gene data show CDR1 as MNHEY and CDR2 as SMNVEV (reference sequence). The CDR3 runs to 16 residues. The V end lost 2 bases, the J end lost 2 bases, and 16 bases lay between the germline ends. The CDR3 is CASSLRDSYLPYEQYF. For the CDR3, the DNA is TGTGCCAGCAGTTTACGAGACTCCTATTTACCCTACGAGCAGTACTTC.

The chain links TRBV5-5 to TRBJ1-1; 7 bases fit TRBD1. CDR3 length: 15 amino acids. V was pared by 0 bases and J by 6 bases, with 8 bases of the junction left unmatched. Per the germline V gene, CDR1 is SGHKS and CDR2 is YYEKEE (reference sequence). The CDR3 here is CASSLGVGRGPEAFF. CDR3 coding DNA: TGTGCCAGCAGCTTGGGTGTGGGGAGGGGGCCTGAAGCTTTCTTT.

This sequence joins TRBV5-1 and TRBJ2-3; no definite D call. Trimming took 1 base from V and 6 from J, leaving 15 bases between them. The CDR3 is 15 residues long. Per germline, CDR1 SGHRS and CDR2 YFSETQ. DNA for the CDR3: TGCGCCAGCAGCTTGTTGGACCCCCTGGTGGATACGCAGTATTTT. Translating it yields CASSLLDPLVDTQYF. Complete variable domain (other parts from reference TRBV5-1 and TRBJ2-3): KAGVTQTPRYLIKTRGQQVTLSCSPISGHRSVSWYQQTPGQGLQFLFEYFSETQRNKGNFPGRFSGRQFSNSRSEMNVSTLELGDSALYLCASSLLDPLVDTQYFGPGTRLTVL.

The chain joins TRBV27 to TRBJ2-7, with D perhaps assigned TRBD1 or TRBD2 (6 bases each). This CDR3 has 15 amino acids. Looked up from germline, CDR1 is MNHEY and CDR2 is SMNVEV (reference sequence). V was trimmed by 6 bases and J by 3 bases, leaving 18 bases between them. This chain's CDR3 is CASSPAGGGGYEQYF. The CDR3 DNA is TGTGCCAGCAGCCCGGCCGGGGGCGGTGGCTACGAGCAGTACTTC.

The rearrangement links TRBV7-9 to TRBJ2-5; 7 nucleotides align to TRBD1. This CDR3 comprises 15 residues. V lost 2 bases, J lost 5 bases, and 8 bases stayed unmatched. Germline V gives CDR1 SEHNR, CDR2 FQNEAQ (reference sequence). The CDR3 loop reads CASSLIHRGRETQYF. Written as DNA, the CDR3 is TGTGCCAGCAGCTTAATTCACAGGGGTAGGGAGACCCAGTACTTC. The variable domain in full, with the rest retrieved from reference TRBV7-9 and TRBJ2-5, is DTGVSQNPRHKITKRGQNVTFRCDPISEHNRLYWYRQTLGQGPEFLTYFQNEAQLEKSRLLSDRFSAERPKGSFSTLEIQRTEQGDSAMYLCASSLIHRGRETQYFGPGTRLLVL.

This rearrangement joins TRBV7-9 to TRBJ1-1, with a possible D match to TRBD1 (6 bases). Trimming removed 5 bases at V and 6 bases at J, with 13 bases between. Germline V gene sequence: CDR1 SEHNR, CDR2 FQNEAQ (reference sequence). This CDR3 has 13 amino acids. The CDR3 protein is CASSGGAGAEAFF. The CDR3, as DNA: TGTGCCAGCAGCGGTGGGGCAGGGGCTGAAGCTTTCTTT.

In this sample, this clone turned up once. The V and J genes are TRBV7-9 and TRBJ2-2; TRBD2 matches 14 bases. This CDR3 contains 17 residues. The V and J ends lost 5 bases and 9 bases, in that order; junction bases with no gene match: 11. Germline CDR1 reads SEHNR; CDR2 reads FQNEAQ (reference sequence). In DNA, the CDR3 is TGTGCCAGCAGCACGGGACTAGCGGGAGCGAATTTCAGGGAGCTGTTTTTT. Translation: CASSTGLAGANFRELFF.

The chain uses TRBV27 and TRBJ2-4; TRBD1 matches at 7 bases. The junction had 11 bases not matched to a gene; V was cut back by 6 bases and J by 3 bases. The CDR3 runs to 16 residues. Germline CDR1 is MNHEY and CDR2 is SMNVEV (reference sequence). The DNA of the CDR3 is TGTGCCAGCAGGCCTAGGGGGCGAGGGGTCAAAAACATTCAGTACTTC. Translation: CASRPRGRGVKNIQYF.

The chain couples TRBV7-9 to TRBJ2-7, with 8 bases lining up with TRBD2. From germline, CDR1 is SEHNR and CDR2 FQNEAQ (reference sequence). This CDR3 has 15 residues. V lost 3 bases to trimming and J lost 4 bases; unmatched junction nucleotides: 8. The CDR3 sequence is CASSFEGEREYEQYF. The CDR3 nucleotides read TGTGCCAGCAGCTTTGAGGGGGAGCGGGAGTACGAGCAGTACTTC.

CDR3 residues: CASSPEQGADGYTF. CDR3 DNA sequence: TGTGCCAGCAGCCCTGAACAGGGGGCAGATGGCTACACCTTC. The rearrangement uses TRBV5-4 and TRBJ1-2; 9 nucleotides line up with TRBD1. Germline V CDR1 and CDR2: SGHNT, YYREEE (reference sequence). The ends lost 4 bases at V and 6 bases at J; junction bases unmatched: 7. The CDR3 spans 14 residues.

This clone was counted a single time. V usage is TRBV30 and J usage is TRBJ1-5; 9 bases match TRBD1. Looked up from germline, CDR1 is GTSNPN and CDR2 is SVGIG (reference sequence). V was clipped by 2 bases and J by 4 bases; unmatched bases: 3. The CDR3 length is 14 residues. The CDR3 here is CAWSSGQGNQPQHF. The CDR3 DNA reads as TGTGCCTGGAGTTCGGGACAGGGAAATCAGCCCCAGCATTTT.

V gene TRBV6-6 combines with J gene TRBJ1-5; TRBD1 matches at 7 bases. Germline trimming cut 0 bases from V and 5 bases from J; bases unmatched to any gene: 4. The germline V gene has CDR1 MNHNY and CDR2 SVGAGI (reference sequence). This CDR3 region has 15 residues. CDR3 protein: CASSYSVQGHQPQHF. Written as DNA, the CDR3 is TGTGCCAGCAGTTACTCGGTACAGGGGCATCAGCCCCAGCATTTT.

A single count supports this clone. CDR3: CASSFGSGRTTEQYF. In nucleotides, the CDR3 is TGTGCCAGCAGCTTCGGAAGTGGGAGAACGACCGAGCAGTACTTC. The chain links TRBV7-9 to TRBJ2-7, with TRBD2 as a possible D gene (5 bases). The CDR3 covers 15 residues. CDR1 and CDR2 (germline): SEHNR, FQNEAQ (reference sequence). Trimming pared 3 bases from V and 6 bases from J, leaving 18 bases between.

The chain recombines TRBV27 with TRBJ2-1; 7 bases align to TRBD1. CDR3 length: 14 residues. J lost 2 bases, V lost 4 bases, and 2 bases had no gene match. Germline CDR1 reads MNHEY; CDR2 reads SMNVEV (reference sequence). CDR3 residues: CASSWDSPYNEQFF. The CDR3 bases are TGTGCCAGCAGTTGGGACAGTCCCTACAATGAGCAGTTCTTC.

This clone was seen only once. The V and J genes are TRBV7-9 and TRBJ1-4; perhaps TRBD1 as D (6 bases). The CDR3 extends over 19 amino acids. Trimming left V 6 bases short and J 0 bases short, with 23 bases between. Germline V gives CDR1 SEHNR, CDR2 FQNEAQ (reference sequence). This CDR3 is CASSYVTGMGYATNEKLFF. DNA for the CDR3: TGTGCCAGCAGTTACGTGACAGGAATGGGCTATGCAACTAATGAAAAACTGTTTTTT.

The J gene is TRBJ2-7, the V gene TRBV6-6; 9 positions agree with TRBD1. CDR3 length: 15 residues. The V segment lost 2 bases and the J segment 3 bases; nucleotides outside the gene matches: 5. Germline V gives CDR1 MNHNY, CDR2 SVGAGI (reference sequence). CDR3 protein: CASSYLATGGYEQYF. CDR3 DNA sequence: TGTGCCAGCAGTTACCTCGCGACAGGGGGCTACGAGCAGTACTTC.

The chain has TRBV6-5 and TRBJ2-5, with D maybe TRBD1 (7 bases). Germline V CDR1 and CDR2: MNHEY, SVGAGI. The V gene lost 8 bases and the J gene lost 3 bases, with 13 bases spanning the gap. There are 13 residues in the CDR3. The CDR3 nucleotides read TGTGCCAGCGGACTCAGGGGGGAAGAGACCCAGTACTTC. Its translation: CASGLRGEETQYF.

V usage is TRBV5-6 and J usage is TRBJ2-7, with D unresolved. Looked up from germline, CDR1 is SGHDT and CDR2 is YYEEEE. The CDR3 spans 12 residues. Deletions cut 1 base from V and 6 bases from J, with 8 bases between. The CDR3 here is CASSLRVGEQYF. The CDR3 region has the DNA TGTGCCAGCAGCTTGAGGGTAGGCGAGCAGTACTTC.

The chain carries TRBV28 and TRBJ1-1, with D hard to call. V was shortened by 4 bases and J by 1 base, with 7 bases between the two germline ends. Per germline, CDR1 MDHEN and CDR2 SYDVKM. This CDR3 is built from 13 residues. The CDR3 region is CASSYYKNTEAFF. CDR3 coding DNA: TGTGCCAGCAGTTATTATAAGAACACTGAAGCTTTCTTT.

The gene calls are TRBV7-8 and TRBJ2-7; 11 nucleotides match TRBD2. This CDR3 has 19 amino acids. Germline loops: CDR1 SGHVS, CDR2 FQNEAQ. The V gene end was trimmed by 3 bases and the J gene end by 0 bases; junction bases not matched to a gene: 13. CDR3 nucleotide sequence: TGTGCCAGCAGCTTCCTAGCGGGAGGACTCTTGGAAAGCTCCTACGAGCAGTACTTC. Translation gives CASSFLAGGLLESSYEQYF.

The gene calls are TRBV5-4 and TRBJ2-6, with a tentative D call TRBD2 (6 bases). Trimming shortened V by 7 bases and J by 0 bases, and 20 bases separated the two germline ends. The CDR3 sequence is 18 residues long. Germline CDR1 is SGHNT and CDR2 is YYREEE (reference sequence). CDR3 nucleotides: TGTGCCAGCGGACAAACCGCGGGGTCCTTCTCTGGGGCCAACGTCCTGACTTTC. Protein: CASGQTAGSFSGANVLTF.